This TCR beta chain was found in a study of blood T cell repertoires in COVID-19. Study background: There were acute and convalescent COVID-19 samples, and they came from the United States, Italy and Spain.

The data were produced by immunoSEQ multiplex PCR, yet TCRdb's version contains in-frame clones alone and is incomplete. There are 330,000 or so clones in the sample; approximately 86% occur only once, and roughly 9.9% lies in the top ten. Germline V gene sequence: CDR1 LGHNA, CDR2 YNFKEQ. CDR3 length: 17 residues. Trimming shortened V by 0 bases and J by 5 bases, and 19 bases separated the two germline ends. This rearrangement joins TRBV4-2 to TRBJ2-5, with a weak D call TRBD1 (6 bases). The clonotype originates from a man aged 25 to 40 with COVID-19, enrolled during active disease. The specimen sequenced was peripheral blood. CDR3 in DNA: TGTGCCAGCAGCCAAGAAGGTGCAGCAGGGGCCTGGGAGACCCAGTACTTC. This translates into CASSQEGAAGAWETQYF.